The source of this T cell receptor (beta chain) is a study of blood T cells in healthy people across ages. Study-wide results and limits: Getting older went along with TCR beta diversity per million T cells dropping roughly linearly. Lack of knowledge of donor CMV status possibly confounded expanded clonotype changes.

Trimming took 3 bases from V and 6 from J, leaving 6 bases between them. The CDR3 is 12 amino acids. A sample-barcoded 5' primer and a J-beta primer mix were used in a second PCR of roughly 6 to 11 cycles. Using its own MiXCR run on the 5' RACE reads, TCRdb lists one record per CDR3 protein. The sample consists of approximately 830,000 distinct CDR3 sequences, approximately 67% of them appearing once. In regard to this clonotype: Its matching antigen is unknown.

This sequence was found in a man aged 25-40 years in good health. Specimen: blood. J is TRBJ1-5 and V is TRBV12-3 or TRBV12-4; D not certain. The CDR3 nucleotides are TGTGCCAGCAGTTTGGAGAGTCAGCCCCAGCATTTT. Its translation is CASSLESQPQHF.